This entry describes one T cell receptor beta chain. This CDR3 comprises 14 residues. Trimming removed 6 bases at V and 7 bases at J, with 15 bases between. Germline CDR1 and CDR2: SGHAT and FQNNGV. Sequencing used immunoSEQ multiplex PCR; TCRdb keeps in-frame clones, though not all of them. The table lists some 100,000 clones, about 89% of them singletons. This sample was included in a study of blood T cell repertoires in COVID-19. Study details: T cells, B-cell-depleted T cells, or PBMCs provided the cDNA or gDNA that served as material.

Material for sequencing was peripheral blood. This receptor was obtained from a human donor with active COVID-19. The donor label of this sample is uncertain. This chain uses TRBV11-2 with TRBJ1-4; no definite D call. CDR3 protein: CASRKSGSTEKLFF. The CDR3 bases are TGTGCCAGCAGAAAATCGGGGTCCACTGAAAAACTGTTTTTT.